This TCR beta chain was obtained from a study of regulatory T cells in long-lasting Graves disease. This clonotype was detected a few times. With iRepertoire HTBI primers and Arm-PCR of CDR3 regions, TCR beta libraries were built. MiXCR, applied by TCRdb to the multiplex PCR reads, yields one record per CDR3 protein. The data hold some 330,000 distinct CDR3 sequences, with approximately 10% observed a single time. Time point: newly diagnosed GD, antithyroid drugs for less than 3 months. The authors made the TCR library using RNA they extracted from PBMCs. Germline CDR1 is SGHRS and CDR2 is YFSETQ. The CDR3 sequence is 18 residues long. J lost 3 bases, V lost 0 bases, and 11 bases had no gene match. This sample was also put to use in a study of T cells in Graves' hyperthyroidism and ophthalmopathy.

The source is a woman younger than 35 with Graves disease. The sample consisted of peripheral blood mononuclear cells (PBMCs), taken at new diagnosis, from a patient treated with antithyroid drugs. The chain links TRBV5-1 to TRBJ2-1, with 8 bases matching TRBD1. The CDR3 coding sequence is TGCGCCAGCAGCTTGGCCGGGACAGGCGGGGTTTTCTACAATGAGCAGTTCTTC. This gives the protein CASSLAGTGGVFYNEQFF.